This entry is about one TCR beta chain. Antigen: not known. A read error may explain this, as a much larger clone is one base away. The data were obtained in a study of post-analysis software for immune sequencing data. TCR beta cDNA libraries included unique molecular identifiers. T cells numbering roughly 1 to 10 million yielded 500,000 or so cDNA molecules. TCRdb recomputed calls from the PCR reads with MiXCR, one row per CDR3 protein. The profile shows approximately 250,000 distinct CDR3 sequences, 36% of them singletons. Findings and caveats of the study: Pronounced co-clustering by F measure was evident among identically batched samples. TRBV segments more frequent in patients than in controls numbered several and included TRBV5-6, TRBV5-1 and TRBV20-1. Normalized Chao1 diversity in multiple sclerosis patients fell significantly below that of controls.

CDR1 and CDR2 (germline): MNHNS, SASEGT. The CDR3 runs 14 residues. The V and J genes are TRBV6-1 and TRBJ2-1; weak D call: TRBD1 (5 bases). Sequenced: blood. The sequence derives from a girl aged 10-17 years with multiple sclerosis. The CDR3 bases are TGTGCCAGCAGGGAAGTGCAGGGTCCGCGTGAGCAGTTCTTC. Translated, it gives CASREVQGPREQFF.